One and the same sample provided the 28 T cell receptor beta chains below, sequenced in a study of cytomegalovirus exposure and HLA in healthy donors. The PCR used 60 Vbeta and 13 Jbeta primers. Here immunoSEQ multiplex PCR was the method, and the copy in TCRdb shows in-frame clones only, minus some. The sample holds around 130,000 clones, 75% to 80% seen once. Sequencing was done on a sample of PBMCs. The receptors were gathered from a woman aged 55-70 years in good health and CMV-seronegative.

V and J are TRBV19 and TRBJ2-3, with 9 bases identical to TRBD2. CDR1 and CDR2 from the germline V gene are LNHDA and SQIVND (reference sequence). J gave up 3 bases and V 2 bases, and 12 bases lay outside the gene matches. The CDR3 covers 18 residues. CDR3 protein: CASSISPGLALDTDTQYF. Here the CDR3 DNA reads TGTGCCAGTAGTATAAGCCCGGGACTAGCCCTCGATACAGATACGCAGTATTTT.

The V gene is TRBV2, the J gene TRBJ2-3; 8 nucleotides line up with TRBD2. This CDR3 has 14 residues. CDR1 and CDR2 from the germline V gene are SNHLY and FYNNEI. The V segment lost 6 bases and the J segment 1 base; nucleotides outside the gene matches: 3. The CDR3 protein is CASRETSGTDTQYF. The CDR3 bases are TGTGCCAGCAGGGAGACTAGCGGCACAGATACGCAGTATTTT.

The chain has TRBV10-1 and TRBJ2-5; 8 bases fit TRBD1. From germline, CDR1 is WNHNN and CDR2 SYGVQD (reference sequence). V lost 2 bases to trimming and J lost 2 bases; unmatched junction nucleotides: 4. The CDR3 totals 15 residues. In DNA form, the CDR3 reads TGCGCCAGCAGTGAGGGGACAGGTTGGCAAGAGACCCAGTACTTC. Residues: CASSEGTGWQETQYF.

V and J are TRBV7-2 and TRBJ2-2; D might be TRBD1 (6 bases). Germline V CDR1 and CDR2: SGHTA, FQGNSA. V was shortened by 2 bases and J by 2 bases, with 12 bases between the two germline ends. The CDR3 runs 16 residues. CDR3 residues: CASSLFFGTNTGELFF. In DNA, the CDR3 is TGTGCCAGCAGCTTATTTTTCGGGACAAACACCGGGGAGCTGTTTTTT.

V is TRBV25-1 and J is TRBJ1-4, with 7 bases lining up with TRBD1. There are 15 residues in the CDR3. Germline CDR1 is MGHDK and CDR2 is SYGVNS. Unmatched junction bases numbered 9, after V lost 6 bases and J lost 5 bases. The chain's CDR3 is CASSPKDRPNEKLFF. DNA for the CDR3: TGTGCCAGCAGCCCGAAGGACAGGCCGAATGAAAAACTGTTTTTT.

The rearrangement uses TRBV28 and TRBJ1-4, with D maybe TRBD1 (6 bases). Germline V gene data show CDR1 as MDHEN and CDR2 as SYDVKM. The CDR3 runs to 12 residues. Trimming removed 10 bases from V and 8 bases from J, with 14 bases in between. CDR3 amino acids: CATGGGGEKLFF. CDR3 DNA sequence: TGTGCCACCGGCGGGGGCGGCGAAAAACTGTTTTTT.

J is TRBJ2-7 and V is TRBV27, with 8 bases fitting TRBD2. The CDR3 contains 14 residues. With 6 bases clipped from V and 4 bases from J, the junction kept 8 bases outside the gene matches. Germline assignment: CDR1 MNHEY and CDR2 SMNVEV (reference sequence). CDR3 nucleotides: TGTGCCAGCAGCCACAAGGTAGCGGGATACGAGCAGTACTTC. Residues: CASSHKVAGYEQYF.

This clone showed up just once. The V call is TRBV4-1, the J call TRBJ1-4, with D possibly matching TRBD1 (6 bases). V was shortened by 1 base and J by 6 bases, with 12 bases between the two germline ends. Germline CDR1 reads MGHRA; CDR2 reads YSYEKL. The CDR3 consists of 15 residues. The CDR3 region is CASSQVYRVDEKLFF. The CDR3 DNA reads as TGCGCCAGCAGCCAAGTTTACAGGGTTGATGAAAAACTGTTTTTT.

The chain combines TRBV11-3 with TRBJ2-3; D perhaps matches TRBD2 (5 bases). CDR3 size: 13 residues. V was trimmed by 6 bases and J by 6 bases, leaving 13 bases between them. Per germline, CDR1 SGHNT and CDR2 YENEEA. The CDR3 DNA reads as TGTGCCAGCAGGGGAATGGGAGTCGATACGCAGTATTTT. Its translation: CASRGMGVDTQYF.

The chain couples TRBV7-9 to TRBJ1-2; D perhaps matches TRBD1 (6 bases). The CDR3 runs to 14 residues. V lost 1 base, J lost 5 bases, and 11 bases lay in between. Germline values: CDR1 SEHNR, CDR2 FQNEAQ (reference sequence). The DNA of the CDR3 is TGTGCCAGCAGCTTAGGATCAACAGGGTATGGCTACACCTTC. It specifies CASSLGSTGYGYTF.

V usage is TRBV2 and J usage is TRBJ2-5, with 12 bases matching TRBD2. Trimming at V came to 9 bases and at J to 4 bases, leaving 6 bases not matched to a gene. The length of the CDR3 is 14 residues. Per the germline V gene, CDR1 is SNHLY and CDR2 is FYNNEI. In DNA form, the CDR3 reads TGTGCCAGTTTGACTAGCGGGGGTCGAGAGACCCAGTACTTC. It translates to CASLTSGGRETQYF. Full variable domain (remainder filled in from reference TRBV2 and TRBJ2-5): EPEVTQTPSHQVTQMGQEVILRCVPISNHLYFYWYRQILGQKVEFLVSFYNNEISEKSEIFDDQFSVERPDGSNFTLKIRSTKLEDSAMYFCASLTSGGRETQYFGPGTRLLVL.

In DNA, the CDR3 is TGTGCCAGCGGCCGCGGGGCGCATTTT. This gives the protein CASGRGAHF. The chain combines TRBV11-2 with TRBJ1-5; D might be TRBD1 (5 bases). Trimming took 8 bases from V and 15 from J, leaving 11 bases between them. The germline V gene encodes CDR1 SGHAT and CDR2 FQNNGV. The CDR3 spans 9 residues.

This chain joins TRBV28 and TRBJ1-5; TRBD1 agrees at 10 bases. The CDR3 contains 15 residues. Germline-derived CDR1 and CDR2 are MDHEN and SYDVKM. J gave up 5 bases and V 6 bases, and 7 bases lay outside the gene matches. CDR3 amino acids: CASSPPGQGHQPQHF. The DNA for the CDR3 is TGTGCCAGCAGCCCGCCGGGACAGGGGCATCAGCCCCAGCATTTT. The full variable domain, in which reference TRBV28 and TRBJ1-5 provide the parts outside the CDR3, is DVKVTQSSRYLVKRTGEKVFLECVQDMDHENMFWYRQDPGLGLRLIYFSYDVKMKEKGDIPEGYSVSREKKERFSLILESASTNQTSMYLCASSPPGQGHQPQHFGDGTRLSIL.

CDR3 sequence reads: CASSLGSHIAPLHF. For the CDR3, the DNA is TGCGCCAGCAGCTTGGGCTCCCATATAGCCCCCCTCCACTTT. The chain carries TRBV5-1 and TRBJ1-6; D unclear. The V gene's germline CDR1 is SGHRS and CDR2 YFSETQ. Deletions cut 0 bases from V and 13 bases from J, with 14 bases between. The CDR3 is made up of 14 amino acids.

This chain uses TRBV28 with TRBJ2-7; a weak D match, TRBD1 (6 bases). Looked up from germline, CDR1 is MDHEN and CDR2 is SYDVKM. This CDR3 has 14 residues. V gave up 1 base and J gave up 3 bases, with 10 bases separating them. In DNA form, the CDR3 reads TGTGCCAGCAGTTTATCGTTAGGGGGCTACGAGCAGTACTTC. This translates into CASSLSLGGYEQYF. The variable domain in full, with the rest retrieved from reference TRBV28 and TRBJ2-7, is DVKVTQSSRYLVKRTGEKVFLECVQDMDHENMFWYRQDPGLGLRLIYFSYDVKMKEKGDIPEGYSVSREKKERFSLILESASTNQTSMYLCASSLSLGGYEQYFGPGTRLTVT.

The chain carries TRBV25-1 and TRBJ2-1, with TRBD1 identical over 9 bases. V was clipped by 6 bases and J by 2 bases; unmatched bases: 11. The CDR3 runs to 17 residues. The germline V gene encodes CDR1 MGHDK and CDR2 SYGVNS. CDR3 nucleotides: TGTGCCAGCAGCGAGACTACGGGACAGGGTACCTACAATGAGCAGTTCTTC. Encoded protein: CASSETTGQGTYNEQFF.

The chain employs TRBV5-1 and TRBJ2-1; a possible D gene is TRBD1 (6 bases). Germline CDR1 SGHRS, CDR2 YFSETQ. The CDR3 is 14 amino acids. V gave up 2 bases and J gave up 6 bases, with 12 bases separating them. CDR3 DNA sequence: TGCGCCAGCAGCTTAGGGGGTTCGGGCAATGAGCAGTTCTTC. Protein product: CASSLGGSGNEQFF.

The chain recombines TRBV4-1 with TRBJ1-3; D may be TRBD1 (5 bases). Germline assignment: CDR1 MGHRA and CDR2 YSYEKL. The V end lost 4 bases, the J end lost 1 base, and 14 bases lay between the germline ends. The CDR3 consists of 16 residues. The CDR3 sequence: CASSLPRGGSGNTIYF. The CDR3 bases are TGCGCCAGCAGCCTCCCACGGGGGGGATCTGGAAACACCATATATTTT.

V is TRBV28 and J is TRBJ2-3, with 7 positions matching TRBD2. Trimming cost V 6 bases and J 6 bases; bases outside gene matches: 12. This CDR3 region has 15 residues. Germline loops: CDR1 MDHEN, CDR2 SYDVKM. CDR3 residues: CASRVAGTLGDTQYF. The CDR3, as DNA: TGTGCCAGCAGGGTAGCGGGTACCCTCGGGGATACGCAGTATTTT.

The J gene is TRBJ2-5, the V gene TRBV5-6, with a weak D call TRBD1 (6 bases). The J call is doubtful: the DNA matches TRBJ2-7 better. CDR3 length: 14 residues. The germline CDR1 and CDR2 sequences are SGHDT and YYEEEE. CDR3 in amino acids: CASSLGTDTYEQYF. The CDR3 bases are TGTGCCAGCAGCTTGGGGACAGATACCTACGAGCAGTACTTC.

The count of this clone is one. The chain uses TRBV9 and TRBJ2-1; TRBD1 aligns across 8 bases. Trimming took 3 bases from V and 4 from J; bases not matched to a gene: 9. Germline V gene sequence: CDR1 SGDLS, CDR2 YYNGEE. The CDR3 extends over 16 amino acids. CDR3 DNA sequence: TGTGCCAGCAGCGCCCAGACAGGGGCGTTATACAATGAGCAGTTCTTC. As protein: CASSAQTGALYNEQFF.

There are a few counts of this clone. V and J are TRBV5-1 and TRBJ1-1; no firm D call. The germline V gene has CDR1 SGHRS and CDR2 YFSETQ. V was shortened by 4 bases and J by 5 bases, with 18 bases between the two germline ends. The CDR3 loop spans 15 amino acids. CDR3 sequence reads: CASSTEPSKATEAFF. The CDR3 DNA reads TGCGCCAGCAGCACGGAGCCATCAAAGGCGACTGAAGCTTTCTTT.

Remarks on this clone: Other DNA sequences in the sample encode the same CDR3. The chain is built from TRBV28 and TRBJ1-2, with unresolved D. CDR3 size: 13 residues. CDR1 MDHEN and CDR2 SYDVKM come from the germline V gene. V was cut by 3 bases and J by 2 bases, with 7 bases left in between. The CDR3 is CASSLTGNYGYTF. In DNA, the CDR3 is TGTGCCAGCAGTTTGACGGGGAACTATGGCTACACCTTC.

The CDR3 bases are TGTGCCAGCAGCCATTATAGCGGGAGGCCCCCAGATACGCAGTATTTT. Amino acid sequence: CASSHYSGRPPDTQYF. J is TRBJ2-3 and V is TRBV14, with TRBD2 matching 10 bases. This CDR3 is 16 amino acids long. Germline lookup yields CDR1 SGHDN and CDR2 FVKESK. V shed 3 bases, J shed 4 bases, and the junction held 7 bases outside the gene matches.

This chain links TRBV11-2 with TRBJ2-2; D ambiguous. The germline V gene has CDR1 SGHAT and CDR2 FQNNGV. CDR3 size: 14 residues. Deletions cut 6 bases from V and 6 bases from J, with 14 bases between. This chain's CDR3 is CASRLIRGPGELFF. In nucleotides, the CDR3 is TGTGCCAGCAGATTGATCCGCGGCCCCGGGGAGCTGTTTTTT.

The chain combines TRBV7-8 with TRBJ2-3, with 12 bases fitting TRBD2. The trim removed 4 bases at V and 0 bases at J, leaving 2 bases unmatched. The CDR3 has 16 residues. Germline lookup yields CDR1 SGHVS and CDR2 FQNEAQ. The CDR3 nucleotides read TGTGCCAGCAGCTCTGGACTAGCGGGGAGCACAGATACGCAGTATTTT. As protein: CASSSGLAGSTDTQYF.

The sample holds a few counts of this clone. The chain recombines TRBV28 with TRBJ1-1; 7 bases agree with TRBD1. The CDR3 extends over 17 amino acids. After removal of 6 bases from V and 0 bases from J, the junction contained 13 bases not matched to a gene. Germline lookup yields CDR1 MDHEN and CDR2 SYDVKM. The DNA for the CDR3 is TGTGCCAGCAGCCGAGGGGGCCGGATTACGATGAACACTGAAGCTTTCTTT. Translating it yields CASSRGGRITMNTEAFF.

The rearrangement uses TRBV18 and TRBJ2-7; 7 bases are a match to TRBD1. Trimming at V came to 6 bases and at J to 5 bases, leaving 10 bases not matched to a gene. CDR3 length: 14 amino acids. Germline V gene data show CDR1 as KGHSH and CDR2 as LQKENI. The CDR3 DNA follows: TGTGCCAGCTCGCCGACAGGGAATTCGCACGAGCAGTACTTC. It translates to CASSPTGNSHEQYF.